This record looks at one T cell receptor (beta chain) sequence and its context. Its specificity is unknown. The germline V gene has CDR1 SGDLS and CDR2 YYNGEE. The CDR3 has 14 residues. V was clipped by 0 bases and J by 5 bases, with 8 bases between them. Some clones are missing from TCRdb's copy, which holds only in-frame ones; the method was immunoSEQ multiplex PCR. The sample holds around 100,000 clones, 87% seen once. The data are from a study of T cell responses to AZD1222 COVID-19 vaccine. Study as a whole: Doses given second, at about 4 or about 12 weeks, were pooled.

General study results and limits: The donors showed a predominance of white British ancestry and of females, with possible underestimation of clonal diversity.

The source material was peripheral blood, sampled on day 0 of AZD1222 vaccination. The rearrangement joins TRBV9 to TRBJ2-2; D call uncertain. This clonotype originated in an adult in good health. Here the CDR3 DNA reads TGTGCCAGCAGCGTAGAATTGGGAACCGGGGAGCTGTTTTTT. Its translation: CASSVELGTGELFF.